This T cell receptor (beta chain) was retrieved from a study of Tregs in tolerant kidney transplant recipients (dated by TCRdb to the late 2010s). About the investigation overall: Before combined kidney and bone marrow transplantation, this study identified donor-specific regulatory T cells using TCRbeta sequencing and then followed those same cells after transplant. Study-wide findings and limitations: The most biologically relevant and donor-specific TCRbeta repertoire appeared to be identified by expanding Tregs with activated donor B cells. The study was limited by small patient numbers, and the findings need validation in larger populations and under other immunosuppression protocols. Biological reproducibility was not directly addressed, though technical replication error appeared minimal. In tolerant patients, the expansion of donor-specific Tregs was greater than global Treg expansion, suggesting that the expansion was antigen-driven rather than nonspecific. For some patients, the PCR primers changed as time went on, which meant samples from those patients could not be compared with one another at the nucleotide level.

The transplants used related donors with nonmyeloablative bone marrow transplantation, and mixed chimerism in the human trials was transient. Unstimulated Tregs (CD4+CD25+CD127-), CD4+ non-Tregs (CD4+CD25-), CD4 and CD8 cells were FACS-sorted from thawed PBMCs. The patients were a few recipients of combined kidney and bone marrow transplants from the ITN036ST trial, and samples were available only for these trial subjects. Healthy control blood was processed to PBMCs with a Ficoll density gradient and then cryopreserved, whereas patient PBMCs were collected both before and after transplant. For TCRbeta CDR3 sequencing, genomic DNA was extracted from sorted cells using the QIAGEN DNeasy Blood and Tissue Kit. Through immunoSEQ, high-throughput TCRbeta CDR3 sequencing was done commercially, including PCR amplification with internal controls and bias correction. Concerning the study's data processing: Unique productive TCRbeta sequences were defined by CDR3 nucleotide sequence where primers matched, and otherwise by CDR3 amino acid sequence together with Vbeta and Jbeta genes. As a correction for sorting error, sequences shared between sorted populations at a frequency ratio of 2:1 or less were discarded, and the remaining shared sequences were assigned to the higher population. A sequence counted as donor-reactive if, in CFSE-low cells, the sequence had a frequency of at least 0.01% and was expanded at least 5-fold compared with unstimulated cells. Repertoire divergence was quantified by Jensen-Shannon divergence using the top 100 TCRbeta sequences ranked by frequency. For any sample with multiple sequencing runs, sorting error was corrected in each run separately before the runs were pooled. Imported from immuneACCESS, the table was reduced by TCRdb to in-frame sequences with V and J called. These copies leave out some clones; in studies compared against another copy, an unresolved V gene accounts for under half, and the cause of the remainder is not known. That table furnishes V, J and clone size, whereas the DNA furnished D and trimming. Here the sample has fewer than 95,000 clones; 93% occur a single time. The ten largest clonotypes hold 1.6% of the sample.

With regard to this clone: It has no known antigen specificity. No quality values exist for individual bases; no much larger clone is one base distant.

Sequenced material: CD4+ T cells from blood (PBMCs), taken 12 months after the transplant. The TCR comes from a human patient who received a combined kidney and bone marrow transplant. Following transplantation, part of the T cell population may be supplied by the graft donor rather than the patient.

The nucleotide sequence reads as follows: TGCGCCAGCAGCTTCCGCCCGGGACTAACATACGAGCAGTACTTC. Translated, this is CASSFRPGLTYEQYF. The chain is encoded by TRBV4-3 joined to TRBJ2-7; 7 central nucleotides agree with TRBD2. From a lookup of the germline V gene, CDR1 and CDR2 are LGHNA and YSLEER. Trimmed from V: 5 bases; trimmed from J: 4 bases; junction bases lacking a gene match: 11. Including the terminal cysteine and phenylalanine, the CDR3 comprises 15 residues. The kept DNA is CDR3 alone, 45 bases in frame from the first base.